This T cell receptor (beta chain) was found in a study of blood T cell repertoires in COVID-19. Study context: The analysed material was cDNA or gDNA that came from T cells, B-cell-depleted T cells, or PBMCs.

Each exposed participant met a COVID-19 case in the 2 weeks preceding study entry. This CDR3 has 16 amino acids. Germline assignment: CDR1 MGHRA and CDR2 YSYEKL. After removal of 4 bases from V and 6 bases from J, the junction contained 6 bases not matched to a gene. The table came from immunoSEQ multiplex PCR; TCRdb's copy has only in-frame clones and leaves some out. In the table there are 200,000 to 250,000 clones, over 80% of which are singletons. The sample was PBMCs or T cells enriched from blood (not recorded which). The source is a woman aged 25 to 39 who had been exposed to COVID-19. The chain combines TRBV4-1 with TRBJ2-1; 13 bases fit TRBD2. CDR3 DNA: TGCGCCAGCAGCCCCTCGGGACTAGCGGGGTCCAATGAGCAGTTCTTC. This encodes CASSPSGLAGSNEQFF.